This TCR beta chain was sequenced in a study of cytomegalovirus exposure and HLA in healthy donors. This clone was seen once. Use of 60 Vbeta and 13 Jbeta primers characterized the PCR. Assay used: immunoSEQ multiplex PCR; TCRdb lists only in-frame clones, some missing. The sample yields about 120,000 clones, roughly 80% seen once. With 0 bases removed from V and 14 bases from J, the gap between germline ends came to 12 bases. The CDR3 totals 12 residues. Germline lookup yields CDR1 SGDLS and CDR2 YYNGEE. This receptor was obtained from a woman in her thirties or forties in good health and CMV-seropositive. Sequencing input: PBMCs. The chain recombines TRBV9 with TRBJ2-1, with D possibly being TRBD2 (6 bases). In nucleotides, the CDR3 is TGTGCCAGCAGCGTAGTTGGAGGGAAAGAGTTCTTC. This encodes CASSVVGGKEFF.